This is a list of T cell receptor beta chains from one sample in a study of T-cell reconstitution after alpha-beta-depleted transplantation in children. MiXCR was run by TCRdb on the PCR reads, yielding one entry per CDR3 protein. The sample includes about 830,000 distinct CDR3 sequences, about 16% of them seen just once. This specimen was PBMCs, mostly from graft donor cells, taken 360 days after TCRalphabeta/CD19-depleted stem cell transplant. The receptors originated from a male patient younger than 18 who had a stem cell transplant for acute lymphoblastic leukemia, so the T cells may come from the graft donor. The CDR3 runs from the conserved cysteine through the conserved F or W.

v_call cdr3_length cdr3_aa
TRBV25-1 13 CASRSGANSPLHF
TRBV5-1 15 CASSPGLSTYNEQFF
TRBV20-1 11 CSFDGNTEAFF
TRBV11-3 12 CASLAYQETQYF
TRBV7-3 16 CASSLGTGGGRDTQYF
TRBV2 14 CASRARGSYNEQFF
TRBV7-9 14 CASSLMVVTGELFF
TRBV5-1 17 CASSRPTGGKQKNEQYF
TRBV6-2/TRBV6-3 11 CASSRSNEQFF
TRBV5-1 13 CASSLARIGELFF
TRBV7-8 16 CASSLARLVRTDTQYF
TRBV7-9 14 CASSFGGGDTEAFF
TRBV7-2 16 CASSQLAGVSYNEQFF
TRBV12-3/TRBV12-4 15 CASRATSGSWDEQFF
TRBV11-2 17 CASSLLAEVWFEETQYF
TRBV4-1 15 CASSQDGDRVYEQYF
TRBV4-2 12 CASSQALDTQYF
TRBV15 17 CATSRLLAGGITDTQYF
TRBV12-3/TRBV12-4 14 CTSVVGPSYNEQFF
TRBV14 15 CASSQGFTSYNEQFF
TRBV20-1 20 CSARDFGGRAKRPHYNEQFF
TRBV4-2 14 CASSQDLGNTEAFF
TRBV6-2/TRBV6-3 12 CASSYPTYEQYF
TRBV29-1 15 CSVEEPGTGRGGYTF
TRBV7-9 15 CASSLIRGREETQYF
TRBV7-9 15 CASSTTGGGTDTQYF
TRBV5-1 18 CASSSGVTGTSRTDTQYF
TRBV6-5 15 CASSYSAPGQGVQYF
TRBV5-1 15 CASSLASGRANEQYF
TRBV12-3/TRBV12-4 13 CASRSTLYNEQFF
TRBV12-3/TRBV12-4 16 CASKEREGLITGELFF
TRBV5-1 14 CASRSGTVNTEAFF
TRBV5-1 16 CASSLNAGLSYNEQFF
TRBV5-1 13 CASSMTGRETQYF
TRBV2 11 CASTTLDTQYF
TRBV28 14 CASIGERIKNIQYF
TRBV4-2 18 CASSLGGSAVGSNQPQHF
TRBV2 15 CASKILAASYNEQFF
TRBV12-3/TRBV12-4 16 CASSLRSTGGLHEQYF
TRBV12-3/TRBV12-4 14 CASSFLGFRNEQFF
TRBV5-1 16 CASSLALARTTDTQYF
TRBV11-2 17 CASSLGVIARGSDTQYF
TRBV2 14 CASSSQRLQETQYF
TRBV18 15 CASSPPGTGNEKLFF
TRBV7-9 15 CASSLAAGGDNEQFF
TRBV5-5 13 CASSLVTGDGYTF
TRBV5-1 14 CASSLGGQGEKLFF
TRBV5-1 13 CASMQQEADTQYF
TRBV20-1 15 CSARDLNGRAPEQFF
TRBV20-1 13 CSARSGGGTEAFF
TRBV27 15 CASTIYRGDSSPLHF
TRBV3-1 16 CASSLDRDTGANVLTF
TRBV5-5 10 CASGGYEAFF
TRBV5-1 17 CASSPQGAGEPYNEQFF
TRBV7-9 15 CASSPLGSGNQPQHF
TRBV7-9 14 CASSLVSANTEAFF
TRBV12-3/TRBV12-4 17 CASSLGRLTKSSYEQYF